This is a list of T cell receptor beta chains from one sample in a study of shared clonotypes between healthy human individuals. Using immunoSEQ multiplex PCR, the repertoire was profiled, and TCRdb retains in-frame clones only, with some absent. In the table there are about 2 million clones, less than 95% of which are singletons. The sample comprised naive CD8+ T cells sorted from blood. Receptor source: a man in his late teens or twenties in good health. Each CDR3 is given with its conserved first and last residue. The D gene is left open where the match is weak. Only some rows state a clone size, as once, few, many or a class for expanded clones.

CDR3nt | CDR3aa | v_gene | d_gene | j_gene | abundance
TGTGCCAGCTGGCCAGGGGAAAATGAAAAACTGTTTTTT | CASWPGENEKLFF | TRBV28 | NA | TRBJ1-4 | NA
TGCGCCAGCAGCCTAGGACAGGGGGCCTACGAGCAGTACTTC | CASSLGQGAYEQYF | TRBV4-3 | TRBD1 | TRBJ2-7 | NA
TGTGCCAGTCGAAGACTAGCGGGGAACACAGATACGCAGTATTTT | CASRRLAGNTDTQYF | TRBV19 | TRBD2 | TRBJ2-3 | NA
TGTGCCAGCAGCCAAGGCGGTCCACATCTCTACGAGCAGTACTTC | CASSQGGPHLYEQYF | TRBV14 | NA | TRBJ2-7 | NA
TGTGCCAGCAGCGGGGACCGGTATGGCTACACCTTC | CASSGDRYGYTF | TRBV5-4 | NA | TRBJ1-2 | NA
TGTGCCAGCAATGAAAGAGCGGGGGGGTTCATAAATGAGCAGTTCTTC | CASNERAGGFINEQFF | TRBV27 | TRBD2 | TRBJ2-1 | NA
TGTGCCAGCAGACCCTACGAGCAGTACTTC | CASRPYEQYF | TRBV6-1 | NA | TRBJ2-7 | NA
TGTGCCAGTAGCTGGGGGGCGACCGGGGAGCTGTTTTTT | CASSWGATGELFF | TRBV19 | NA | TRBJ2-2 | NA
TGTGCCAGCAGCGCCGACAACTATGGCTACACCTTC | CASSADNYGYTF | TRBV9 | NA | TRBJ1-2 | NA
TGTGCCAGCAGCGTAGATCTAGCGGGTGTCACAGATACGCAGTATTTT | CASSVDLAGVTDTQYF | TRBV9 | TRBD2 | TRBJ2-3 | NA
TGTGCCAGCAGCCGCGGCTACAATGAGCAGTTCTTC | CASSRGYNEQFF | TRBV14 | NA | TRBJ2-1 | NA
TGTGCCAGCAGTCCAGGACAGACCTACGAGCAGTACTTC | CASSPGQTYEQYF | TRBV6-5 | NA | TRBJ2-7 | NA
TGTGCCAGCAGGAAGTTTAGCGGCTCCTACGAGCAGTACTTC | CASRKFSGSYEQYF | TRBV6-5 | NA | TRBJ2-7 | NA
TGTGCCACCTCAGGTTACCTCTCCTACGAGCAGTACTTC | CATSGYLSYEQYF | TRBV6-1 | NA | TRBJ2-7 | NA
TGTGCCAGCAGTAGACAGGGGGCCTCCTACAATGAGCAGTTCTTC | CASSRQGASYNEQFF | TRBV28 | TRBD1 | TRBJ2-1 | NA
TGTGCCAGCAGTGAAGGGGAACAGGGAGTCTACAATGAGCAGTTCTTC | CASSEGEQGVYNEQFF | TRBV2 | NA | TRBJ2-1 | NA
TGTGCCAGCAGCCAAGATCCAGCGGGGAGCTACGAGCAGTACTTC | CASSQDPAGSYEQYF | TRBV4-2 | TRBD2 | TRBJ2-7 | once
TGCGCCAGCAGCCAAGGGACTAGCGGACCCACAGATACGCAGTATTTT | CASSQGTSGPTDTQYF | TRBV4-1 | TRBD2 | TRBJ2-3 | NA
TGTGCCAGCAGCGAGACAGGGATCCCCCCCAGTTTT | CASSETGIPPSF | TRBV6-6 | TRBD1 | TRBJ2-3 | NA
TGTGCCAGCAGTCCCGCCCCCTCCACTAGTTCCTACTCCGAGCAGTACTTC | CASSPAPSTSSYSEQYF | TRBV27 | NA | TRBJ2-7 | NA
TGTGCCAGCAGCACACAGGACAGCACAGATACGCAGTATTTT | CASSTQDSTDTQYF | TRBV5-4 | NA | TRBJ2-3 | NA
TGTGCCAGTAATGACCGTCTCCATGGGGGCACTGAAGCTTTCTTT | CASNDRLHGGTEAFF | TRBV19 | NA | TRBJ1-1 | NA
TGTGCCAGTAGTTATCCCGGGGCCAATGAGCAGTTCTTC | CASSYPGANEQFF | TRBV19 | NA | TRBJ2-1 | few
TGTGCCAGCAGCTTAATGGGGGGGGCCGAGCAGTACTTC | CASSLMGGAEQYF | TRBV7-9 | NA | TRBJ2-7 | NA
TGTGCCAGCACTGAAGGGTACAATGAGCAGTTCTTC | CASTEGYNEQFF | TRBV6-1 | NA | TRBJ2-1 | once
TGTGCCAGCAGCACGAGGACTAGCGGGAGTGTGCAGTTCTTC | CASSTRTSGSVQFF | TRBV14 | TRBD2 | TRBJ2-1 | NA
TGCGCCAGCAGCTTGGAAGGTGGGGTCTATGGCTACACCTTC | CASSLEGGVYGYTF | TRBV5-1 | NA | TRBJ1-2 | NA
TGTGCCAGCAGTTTACTAGGGGGCTACAATGAGCAGTTCTTC | CASSLLGGYNEQFF | TRBV27 | NA | TRBJ2-1 | NA
TGTGCCAGCAGCCATAGGGACAGCTACGCGAACACCGGGGAGCTGTTTTTT | CASSHRDSYANTGELFF | TRBV5-5 | TRBD1 | TRBJ2-2 | NA
TGTGCCAGCAGTCCCATAGGACAGGGGGGATACAATGAGCAGTTCTTC | CASSPIGQGGYNEQFF | TRBV27 | TRBD1 | TRBJ2-1 | NA
TGCGCCAGCAGCCAAGATCCGTTGACAGCGGGAGGGGTCGGGGAGCTGTTTTTT | CASSQDPLTAGGVGELFF | TRBV4-3 | TRBD2 | TRBJ2-2 | NA
TGTGCCAGTAGTCTAAACCCCCGACAGGAAAACACCGGGGAGCTGTTTTTT | CASSLNPRQENTGELFF | TRBV19 | NA | TRBJ2-2 | NA
TGTGCCAGCAGCTTACTTCGGGACGAGCAGTACTTC | CASSLLRDEQYF | TRBV11-2 | NA | TRBJ2-7 | NA
TGTGCCATCACTGAAGAGTACTCCTACGAGCAGTACTTC | CAITEEYSYEQYF | TRBV10-3 | NA | TRBJ2-7 | NA
TGTGCCAGCAGCTTAACGGAGACTGCCTACAATGAGCAGTTCTTC | CASSLTETAYNEQFF | TRBV7-9 | NA | TRBJ2-1 | NA
TGTGCCAGCGCTAGCTCGGGAGAGCAGTACTTC | CASASSGEQYF | TRBV9 | NA | TRBJ2-7 | NA
TGCGCCAGCAGCTCAACAGAGAACACTGAAGCTTTCTTT | CASSSTENTEAFF | TRBV5-1 | NA | TRBJ1-1 | NA
TGCGCCACCAAGACAGAGATGAACACTGAAGCTTTCTTT | CATKTEMNTEAFF | TRBV4-1 | NA | TRBJ1-1 | NA
TGTGCCAGCAGCTCGACAGGGGCGAATAACTATGGCTACACCTTC | CASSSTGANNYGYTF | TRBV28 | TRBD1 | TRBJ1-2 | NA
TGTGCCAGCAGCGTACAGGGGACTGGTTCACCCCTCCACTTT | CASSVQGTGSPLHF | TRBV9 | NA | TRBJ1-6 | NA
TGTGCCAGCAGGGACAAAATCCACAATGAGCAGTTCTTC | CASRDKIHNEQFF | TRBV25-1 | NA | TRBJ2-1 | NA
TGCGCCAGCAGCCTTGGGACTAGCGGGGCCTACGAGCAGTACTTC | CASSLGTSGAYEQYF | TRBV4-3 | TRBD2 | TRBJ2-7 | once
TGTGCCAGCAGCATAGGACAGGACTACGAGCAGTACTTC | CASSIGQDYEQYF | TRBV5-4 | TRBD1 | TRBJ2-7 | NA
TGTGCCAGCAGGCCCGGGACTACACCCTACGAGCAGTACTTC | CASRPGTTPYEQYF | TRBV5-6 | TRBD2 | TRBJ2-7 | once
TGTGCCAGCAGCTCCCCCCGGGACAGGGGTCCCTACGAGCAGTACTTC | CASSSPRDRGPYEQYF | TRBV5-5 | TRBD1 | TRBJ2-7 | NA
TGTGCCAGCAGCTTACTAGCGGGGGACAGCTCCTACAATGAGCAGTTCTTC | CASSLLAGDSSYNEQFF | TRBV7-3 | TRBD2 | TRBJ2-1 | NA
TGTGCCACCGAGGCCTGGCAGCAACAGATTCAGGCTTTCTTT | CATEAWQQQIQAFF | TRBV28 | NA | TRBJ1-1 | NA
TGTGCCAGCAGCTTGTGGGGAGCCGGGATCTCTGGAAACACCATATATTTT | CASSLWGAGISGNTIYF | TRBV5-4 | NA | TRBJ1-3 | NA
TGTGCCACGCTAGCGGGGGGGTTAGATGAGCAGTTCTTC | CATLAGGLDEQFF | TRBV10-3 | TRBD2 | TRBJ2-1 | once
TGTGCCAGCAGCTTTGGTGAACAGAGTAATCAGCCCCAGCATTTT | CASSFGEQSNQPQHF | TRBV7-9 | NA | TRBJ1-5 | once
TGTGCCAGCAGTTATGATTCGGGACAGGGCACTGAAGCTTTCTTT | CASSYDSGQGTEAFF | TRBV6-5 | TRBD1 | TRBJ1-1 | NA
TGTGCCAGCAGCTTACGACAGGCCGCTCCAGGCTATGGCTACACCTTC | CASSLRQAAPGYGYTF | TRBV7-8 | NA | TRBJ1-2 | NA
TGTGCCAGCACCCGGGACTACTACAATGAGCAGTTCTTC | CASTRDYYNEQFF | TRBV7-9 | TRBD2 | TRBJ2-1 | NA